The T cell receptor (beta chain) described here comes from a study of OX40 agonist ivuxolimab in advanced cancers. For the study at large: Patients assigned to dose escalation were diagnosed with hepatocellular carcinoma, melanoma, renal cell or head and neck cancer.

CDR1 is SGDLS and CDR2 is YYNGEE in the germline V gene. The V end lost 0 bases, the J end lost 7 bases, and 11 bases lay between the germline ends. The CDR3 totals 13 residues. Overall study findings and caveats: CD4+ and CD8+ blood T cells expanded clonally by week 6 at 0.1 to 3.0 mg/kg. Low normalized T-cell clonal expansion was also seen in some nonresponders.

Generated by immunoSEQ multiplex PCR, the TCRdb table keeps only in-frame clones and is missing some. The profile shows about 64,000 clones, over 65% of them singletons. About this clone itself: Antigen: not known.

This receptor was taken from an adult with an advanced solid tumor such as melanoma, head and neck, liver or kidney cancer. This material consisted of CD4+ or CD8+ T cells sorted from blood, taken in a trial of the OX40 agonist ivuxolimab. The chain joins TRBV9 to TRBJ2-7; no definite D call. The CDR3 region is CASSVEAGGEQYF. The CDR3 DNA is TGTGCCAGCAGCGTAGAGGCCGGTGGGGAGCAGTACTTC.